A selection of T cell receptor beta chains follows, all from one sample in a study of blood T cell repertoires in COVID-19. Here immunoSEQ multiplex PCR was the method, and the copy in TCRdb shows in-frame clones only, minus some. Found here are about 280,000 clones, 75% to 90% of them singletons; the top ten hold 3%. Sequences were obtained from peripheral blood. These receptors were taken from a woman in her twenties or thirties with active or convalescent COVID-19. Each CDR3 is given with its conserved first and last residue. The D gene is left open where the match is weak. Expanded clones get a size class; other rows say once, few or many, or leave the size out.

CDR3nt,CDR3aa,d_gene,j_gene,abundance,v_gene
TGTGCCAGCAGCCGACTGGACAGGGGGTTAACTAATGAAAAACTGTTTTTT,CASSRLDRGLTNEKLFF,TRBD1,TRBJ1-4,NA,TRBV27
TGTGCCAGCAGTCCCGCTACAGCGGGAAACGAAAAACTGTTTTTT,CASSPATAGNEKLFF,NA,TRBJ1-4,NA,TRBV6-2/TRBV6-3
TGCGCCAGCAGCTTAGACAGGAACTCTGGAAACACCATATATTTT,CASSLDRNSGNTIYF,NA,TRBJ1-3,NA,TRBV5-1
TGTGCCAGCAGCTTGCGGGGCTCCTACGAGCAGTACTTC,CASSLRGSYEQYF,NA,TRBJ2-7,NA,TRBV13
TGTGCCAGTAGTATACCGACGGCCAGGGGCCCCACTGAAGCTTTCTTT,CASSIPTARGPTEAFF,NA,TRBJ1-1,NA,TRBV19
TGCGCCAGCAGCTTGGAGGCAGGGGTGGGTGGCTACACCTTC,CASSLEAGVGGYTF,NA,TRBJ1-2,NA,TRBV5-1
TGTGCCAGCAGTTTTCCTGGGACAGGGATTATTCATTCTGGAAACACCATATATTTT,CASSFPGTGIIHSGNTIYF,TRBD1,TRBJ1-3,NA,TRBV28
TGTGCCTGGAGTCCCCTATTCGGAATAGCGGGGAGCTCTGGGGCCAACGTCCTGACTTTC,CAWSPLFGIAGSSGANVLTF,TRBD2,TRBJ2-6,once,TRBV30
TGTGCCATCGACAGGGACGGGAATCAGCCCCAGCATTTT,CAIDRDGNQPQHF,TRBD1,TRBJ1-5,NA,TRBV10-3
TGTGCCAGCAGCTTGGTGGGGCGTGGGACTCCTAACTATGGCTACACCTTC,CASSLVGRGTPNYGYTF,NA,TRBJ1-2,NA,TRBV7-9
TGCGCCAGCAGTGTGTTACAGGGGAGTTCCGAGCAGTACTTC,CASSVLQGSSEQYF,TRBD1,TRBJ2-7,NA,TRBV10-1
TGTGCCAGCCTCTCGAGCGGTTTCGGTCAGCCCCAGCATTTT,CASLSSGFGQPQHF,NA,TRBJ1-5,NA,TRBV28
TGTGCCAGCAGCCGACCCGGGACAGGCGGAAACACCATATATTTT,CASSRPGTGGNTIYF,TRBD1,TRBJ1-3,NA,TRBV28
TGTGCCAGCAGCTTGGGTGGACAGGTTGATCAGCCCCAGCATTTT,CASSLGGQVDQPQHF,TRBD1,TRBJ1-5,NA,TRBV5-5
TGTGCCAGCAGCCCTAGCTCTCGGGGGGCGGACTTC,CASSPSSRGADF,NA,TRBJ1-2,NA,TRBV28
TGCGCCAGCAGCGCACTGCTGGCGGGGGGTCAAGAGACCCAGTACTTC,CASSALLAGGQETQYF,TRBD2,TRBJ2-5,NA,TRBV5-1
TGCGCCAGCAGCCAAGGCCCCAGGGGAACTGGAAACACCATATATTTT,CASSQGPRGTGNTIYF,NA,TRBJ1-3,NA,TRBV4-3
TGTGCCGTCTCCGGGACACGGAACACCGGGGAGCTGTTTTTT,CAVSGTRNTGELFF,NA,TRBJ2-2,NA,TRBV6-6
TGTGCCATCGGACAGGGAATAGATGAAAAACTGTTTTTT,CAIGQGIDEKLFF,TRBD1,TRBJ1-4,NA,TRBV10-3
TGTGCCAGCAGTGAATCCGGACAGAGCTATGGCTACACCTTC,CASSESGQSYGYTF,NA,TRBJ1-2,few,TRBV6-1
TGTGCCAGCAGTGTAGTCGGGGGGAGCGATGAGCAGTTCTTC,CASSVVGGSDEQFF,TRBD2,TRBJ2-1,once,TRBV6-2/TRBV6-3
TGTGCCACCAGCCGAGGACTAGCGGGGTCTAGCACAGATACGCAGTATTTT,CATSRGLAGSSTDTQYF,TRBD2,TRBJ2-3,NA,TRBV15
TGTGCCAGCAGTTCCGGGGCCTACAATGAGCAGTTCTTC,CASSSGAYNEQFF,NA,TRBJ2-1,NA,TRBV28
TGTGCCAGCAGTACCGGTGGGGCCCTCTATAATTCACCCCTCCACTTT,CASSTGGALYNSPLHF,NA,TRBJ1-6,NA,TRBV6-2/TRBV6-3
TGTGCCAGCAGCGACCTGGGGACTAGCCCAGATACGCAGTATTTT,CASSDLGTSPDTQYF,TRBD2,TRBJ2-3,NA,TRBV11-1
TGTGCCAGCAGTTTTGGACAGGGCTTGGGTGGCTACACCTTC,CASSFGQGLGGYTF,TRBD1,TRBJ1-2,NA,TRBV6-2/TRBV6-3
TGTGCCAGCAGCCCGGTTACAGGGAGCTCCTATAATTCACCCCTCCACTTT,CASSPVTGSSYNSPLHF,NA,TRBJ1-6,NA,TRBV7-2
TGTGCCAGCAGCTTGGTACGGAGACAGGGGGGCGGAGGCACCTTC,CASSLVRRQGGGGTF,TRBD1,TRBJ1-2,once,TRBV5-6
TGTGCCAGCAGCTTAGATCCGGGCTACAATGAGCAGTTCTTC,CASSLDPGYNEQFF,NA,TRBJ2-1,NA,TRBV11-1
TGTGCCAGCACCCTCGTAGACCCGTCGGGGGCTTTCTTT,CASTLVDPSGAFF,NA,TRBJ1-1,NA,TRBV28
TGTGCCAGTAGTAGCGAAGGCACAGATACGCAGTATTTT,CASSSEGTDTQYF,NA,TRBJ2-3,NA,TRBV19